These T cell receptor beta chains were read from a single sample in a study of shared clonotypes between healthy human individuals. Data came from immunoSEQ multiplex PCR; TCRdb stores just in-frame clones and leaves some out. The data show more than 2 million clones, almost 96% seen once. Specimen: naive CD4+ T cells sorted from blood. The source is a man in his late teens or twenties in good health. Both conserved end residues are part of each CDR3. The D gene is left open where the match is weak. A clone size is listed for some rows: how often the clone was seen (once, few, many), or a class if it is expanded.

d_call	clone_size	v_call	j_call	cdr3_nt	cdr3_aa
NA	once	TRBV28	TRBJ1-2	TGTGCCAGCAGTTTAAGGTCAGGGTGGCTTGATGGCTACACCTTC	CASSLRSGWLDGYTF
NA	NA	TRBV4-1	TRBJ2-2	TGCGCCAGCAGCCCAGTCGGCGGGTTCGGCACCGGGGAGCTGTTTTTT	CASSPVGGFGTGELFF
NA	NA	TRBV27	TRBJ1-1	TGTGCCAGCAGCTCTCCCCCCCGGAGCACTGAAGCTTTCTTT	CASSSPPRSTEAFF
TRBD1	NA	TRBV18	TRBJ2-2	TGTGCCAGCTCATTTCGACAGGGGGTCGACACCGGGGAGCTGTTTTTT	CASSFRQGVDTGELFF
NA	NA	TRBV6-4	TRBJ1-1	TGTGCCAGCAGTAAACAAGTGAACACTGAAGCTTTCTTT	CASSKQVNTEAFF
TRBD2	NA	TRBV6-5	TRBJ2-7	TGTGCCAGCAGAAGCGGGGGGGGACCCTACGAGCAGTACTTC	CASRSGGGPYEQYF
TRBD2	NA	TRBV28	TRBJ2-5	TGTGCCAGCAGTAGAGCGGGGTTGGAGACCCAGTACTTC	CASSRAGLETQYF
TRBD1	NA	TRBV10-3	TRBJ1-6	TGTGCCATCAGGGTACAGGGGGCTTATAATTCACCCCTCCACTTT	CAIRVQGAYNSPLHF
NA	NA	TRBV19	TRBJ1-2	TGTGCCAGTAGTATCGACGACAACTATGGCCACACCTTC	CASSIDDNYGHTF
TRBD1	NA	TRBV5-1	TRBJ1-1	TGCGCCAGCAGCACTGGACAGGGCGAAGCTTTCTTT	CASSTGQGEAFF
NA	once	TRBV29-1	TRBJ1-3	TGCAGCATCGTGGGGAGCTCTGGAACCACCATATATTTT	CSIVGSSGTTIYF
NA	NA	TRBV30	TRBJ1-5	TGTGCCTGGGCCGGGGGACAAAGCAATCAGGAGCCCCAGCATTTT	CAWAGGQSNQEPQHF
NA	NA	TRBV10-2	TRBJ2-3	TGCGCCAGCAGTGAGACTTCGGACAGGCAGTATTTT	CASSETSDRQYF
NA	NA	TRBV2	TRBJ1-2	TGTGCCAGCAGTGAACCTAGGGTAGACTATGGCTACACCTTC	CASSEPRVDYGYTF
TRBD2	NA	TRBV30	TRBJ2-1	TGTGCCTGGAGTGTACAAAGCGGGAGCTTAAATGAGCAGTTCTTC	CAWSVQSGSLNEQFF
NA	NA	TRBV30	TRBJ1-1	TGTGCCTGGAGTGTGGCATGGGACACTGAAGCTTTCTTT	CAWSVAWDTEAFF